The clone carrying this T cell receptor beta chain came up once. Germline CDR1 reads MDHEN; CDR2 reads SYDVKM. The CDR3 length is 14 residues. Trimming removed 6 bases from V and 0 bases from J; junction bases left unmatched: 3. PCR amplification relied on 60 Vbeta primers (plus 13 Jbeta primers). Sequencing was performed with immunoSEQ multiplex PCR; in TCRdb, only in-frame clones are kept and a portion is missing. The sample has about 190,000 clones, roughly 76% seen once; the top ten hold 2.1%. This sample was taken from a study of cytomegalovirus exposure and HLA in healthy donors. Sequencing was carried out using PBMCs. The chain links TRBV28 to TRBJ2-7, with 9 bases matching TRBD2. This TCR was sampled from a woman in her 30s in good health and CMV-seropositive. The CDR3 loop reads CASSPTSGSYEQYF. As DNA, the CDR3 is TGTGCCAGCAGCCCGACTAGCGGCTCCTACGAGCAGTACTTC.